A single sample is the source of the 19 T cell receptor beta chains below, sequenced in a study of cytomegalovirus exposure and HLA in healthy donors. The PCR contained 60 Vbeta and 13 Jbeta primers. TCRdb keeps only in-frame clones here, not all; method: immunoSEQ multiplex PCR. The sample has roughly 130,000 clones; around four fifths are singletons. Specimen: PBMCs. These receptors all come from a man younger than 45 in good health and CMV-seronegative.

The V and J genes are TRBV28 and TRBJ1-1, with 7 bases identical to TRBD1. Germline CDR1 MDHEN, CDR2 SYDVKM. CDR3 length: 14 amino acids. V shed 6 bases, J shed 8 bases, and the junction held 12 bases outside the gene matches. The CDR3 is CASRSQGTDLEAFF. The CDR3 region has the DNA TGTGCCAGCAGGTCACAGGGGACGGATCTAGAAGCTTTCTTT.

The J gene is TRBJ2-3, the V gene TRBV7-9; TRBD1 agrees at 7 bases. Germline CDR1 reads SEHNR; CDR2 reads FQNEAQ (reference sequence). The length of the CDR3 is 15 residues. The J segment lost 3 bases and the V segment lost 4 bases, leaving 7 bases of the junction unmatched. Here the CDR3 reads CASSSTGVWTDTQYF. CDR3 nucleotides: TGTGCCAGCAGCTCAACAGGGGTTTGGACAGATACGCAGTATTTT.

This clone was counted once. V usage is TRBV6-6 and J usage is TRBJ2-7; 9 nucleotides align to TRBD1. The CDR3 spans 15 residues. Losses at the gene ends were 3 bases for V and 5 bases for J; bases not matched to a gene: 8. Germline V gene lookup returns CDR1 MNHNY and CDR2 SVGAGI (reference sequence). The CDR3 DNA sequence: TGTGCCAGCAGTTATAGGGACAGGGAAACCCACGAGCAGTACTTC. This encodes CASSYRDRETHEQYF.

The chain carries TRBV5-1 and TRBJ2-3, with TRBD2 matching 15 bases. V lost 4 bases, J lost 4 bases, and 10 bases stayed unmatched. The CDR3 has 18 residues. CDR1 SGHRS and CDR2 YFSETQ come from the germline V gene. The CDR3 here is CASSTGLAGGLTADTQYF. The CDR3, as DNA: TGCGCCAGCAGCACCGGACTAGCGGGGGGGCTCACCGCAGATACGCAGTATTTT.

The genes are TRBV5-1 and TRBJ1-1, with D tentatively TRBD1 (5 bases). Germline V gene lookup returns CDR1 SGHRS and CDR2 YFSETQ. The CDR3 runs 15 residues. Trimming took 0 bases from V and 4 from J, leaving 13 bases between them. The CDR3, as DNA: TGCGCCAGCAGCTTGGCCGGTCGGGGGGGCACTGAAGCTTTCTTT. This sequence encodes CASSLAGRGGTEAFF. The full variable domain, with the rest looked up from reference TRBV5-1 and TRBJ1-1, is KAGVTQTPRYLIKTRGQQVTLSCSPISGHRSVSWYQQTPGQGLQFLFEYFSETQRNKGNFPGRFSGRQFSNSRSEMNVSTLELGDSALYLCASSLAGRGGTEAFFGQGTRLTVV.

A single count supports this clone. The CDR3 DNA sequence: TGTGCCAGCAGTTTATTCCGGGGATCAAATGAAAAACTGTTTTTT. Translating it yields CASSLFRGSNEKLFF. The chain recombines TRBV28 with TRBJ1-4; D call uncertain. CDR1 is MDHEN and CDR2 is SYDVKM in the germline V gene. Trimming stripped 1 base from V and 5 bases from J, with 11 bases between. The CDR3 consists of 15 residues.

The chain is built from TRBV5-1 and TRBJ2-5, with 8 bases that match TRBD2. The V and J ends lost 5 bases and 0 bases, in that order; junction bases with no gene match: 6. Germline CDR1 is SGHRS and CDR2 is YFSETQ. The CDR3 totals 15 residues. CDR3: CASRIAGRYQETQYF. The DNA of the CDR3 is TGCGCCAGCAGGATAGCGGGACGGTACCAAGAGACCCAGTACTTC.

This chain joins TRBV5-1 and TRBJ2-3; D gene uncertain. Germline values: CDR1 SGHRS, CDR2 YFSETQ. This CDR3 has 12 amino acids. Trimming pared 2 bases from V and 5 bases from J, leaving 6 bases between. CDR3 sequence: CASSFTGDTQYF. The CDR3 region has the DNA TGCGCCAGCAGCTTCACGGGAGATACGCAGTATTTT.

V usage is TRBV5-8 and J usage is TRBJ2-2; TRBD2 matches at 9 bases. CDR3 size: 16 residues. V lost 4 bases, J lost 3 bases, and 7 bases stayed unmatched. CDR1 and CDR2 from the germline V gene are SGHTS and YDEGEE. CDR3 in amino acids: CASSAAGTSYTGELFF. The DNA of the CDR3 is TGTGCCAGCAGCGCCGCTGGGACTAGCTACACCGGGGAGCTGTTTTTT.

The chain joins TRBV7-5 to TRBJ2-7; the table's D call, TRBD1, has no DNA check behind it. TRBV7-5 is termed a pseudogene. This CDR3 is built from 15 residues. The CDR3 DNA is TGTGCCAAACCGGCCAGGCCCCGCAGCTCCTACGAGCAGTACTTC. Residues: CAKPARPRSSYEQYF.

The rearrangement joins TRBV6-5 to TRBJ2-5; 7 bases align to TRBD1. This CDR3 contains 15 residues. CDR1 is MNHEY, CDR2 SVGAGI, per germline. Unmatched junction bases numbered 6, after V lost 3 bases and J lost 2 bases. DNA of the CDR3: TGTGCCAGCAGTTATTCCCCAGGGGGTCAAGAGACCCAGTACTTC. Translating it yields CASSYSPGGQETQYF.

This sequence joins TRBV7-3 and TRBJ2-2, with 8 nucleotides matching TRBD2. V shed 5 bases, J shed 5 bases, and the junction held 10 bases outside the gene matches. Germline CDR1 is SGHTA and CDR2 is FQGTGA. The CDR3 is made up of 16 amino acids. Written as DNA, the CDR3 is TGTGCCAGCAGCCAGACAGCGGGAGAAGGGACCGGGGAGCTGTTTTTT. Translating gives CASSQTAGEGTGELFF.

Only one count was recorded for this clone. The rearrangement joins TRBV28 to TRBJ2-3, with 7 bases aligning to TRBD1. The junction had 4 bases not matched to a gene; V was cut back by 5 bases and J by 2 bases. The CDR3 has 14 residues. Germline V gene data show CDR1 as MDHEN and CDR2 as SYDVKM. The CDR3 reads CASSVTGPTDTQYF. In DNA, the CDR3 is TGTGCCAGCAGTGTGACAGGGCCCACAGATACGCAGTATTTT.

The J gene is TRBJ1-1, the V gene TRBV7-9; no reliable D call. Deletions cut 3 bases from V and 3 bases from J, with 11 bases between. Germline V lookup: CDR1 SEHNR, CDR2 FQNEAQ (reference sequence). This CDR3 spans 14 amino acids. The CDR3 loop reads CASSFLGEDTEAFF. The CDR3 DNA is TGTGCCAGCAGCTTCTTAGGCGAGGACACTGAAGCTTTCTTT.

The V call is TRBV6-4, the J call TRBJ1-2, with D possibly being TRBD1 (5 bases). This CDR3 comprises 13 residues. Trimming removed 2 bases from V and 4 bases from J, with 8 bases in between. The V gene's germline CDR1 is MRHNA and CDR2 SNTAGT. The CDR3 DNA reads TGTGCCAGCAGTGACCAGGGAAGCTATGGCTACACCTTC. It specifies CASSDQGSYGYTF.

This clone appeared a single time. The chain has TRBV30 and TRBJ2-2; 8 nucleotides align to TRBD1. V lost 2 bases and J lost 5; bases outside the gene matches: 7. Germline V gene sequence: CDR1 GTSNPN, CDR2 SVGIG (reference sequence). The CDR3 sequence is 15 residues long. CDR3: CAWSRGRGRTGELFF. CDR3 DNA: TGTGCCTGGAGTAGGGGCAGGGGGCGTACCGGGGAGCTGTTTTTT. The whole variable domain, remainder taken from reference TRBV30 and TRBJ2-2, is SQTIHQWPATLVQPVGSPLSLECTVEGTSNPNLYWYRQAAGRGLQLLFYSVGIGQISSEVPQNLSASRPQDRQFILSSKKLLLSDSGFYLCAWSRGRGRTGELFFGEGSRLTVL.

This chain links TRBV6-5 with TRBJ2-7; D may be TRBD2 (6 bases). The germline V gene has CDR1 MNHEY and CDR2 SVGAGI. V was trimmed by 6 bases and J by 1 base, leaving 16 bases between them. This CDR3 has 15 amino acids. The CDR3 is CASRAGSSQSYEQYF. As DNA, the CDR3 is TGTGCCAGCAGGGCCGGGAGTTCCCAATCCTACGAGCAGTACTTC.

The rearrangement uses TRBV5-1 and TRBJ2-1; D gene unclear. Germline CDR1 is SGHRS and CDR2 is YFSETQ. The CDR3 length is 11 residues. The V end lost 1 base, the J end lost 9 bases, and 5 bases lay between the germline ends. This CDR3 reads CASSLNGEQFF. CDR3 sequence (DNA): TGCGCCAGCAGCTTGAACGGTGAGCAGTTCTTC.

The V and J genes are TRBV6-1 and TRBJ2-5; 7 bases agree with TRBD2. The CDR3 consists of 13 residues. Trimming took 7 bases from V and 2 from J; bases not matched to a gene: 4. Germline assignment: CDR1 MNHNS and CDR2 SASEGT. The CDR3 sequence is CASTLGGQETQYF. CDR3 nucleotide sequence: TGTGCCAGCACCCTGGGGGGGCAAGAGACCCAGTACTTC.